This entry features one T cell receptor (beta chain) sequence. The target antigen is unknown. At sampling all donors were nominally healthy, likely with unrecorded immune exposures. V shed 4 bases and J 0 bases; nucleotides not matched to a gene: 7. The germline V gene encodes CDR1 LNHDA and CDR2 SQIVND (reference sequence). This CDR3 has 16 amino acids. The PCR ran on 60 Vbeta and 13 Jbeta primers. Profiling relied on immunoSEQ multiplex PCR, and the TCRdb table lists in-frame clones only, not all of them. The sample records 150,000 or so clones, approximately 81% being singletons. The sample originates from a study of cytomegalovirus exposure and HLA in healthy donors. Overall study findings and caveats: It is likely that the observed cluster of highly shared sequence variants was a sequencing artifact. In a later analysis, HLA-C alleles had the fewest associated TCRs, DRB1 alleles the most.

J is TRBJ2-3 and V is TRBV19, with 7 bases fitting TRBD1. The specimen sequenced was PBMCs. The sequence was obtained from a male donor in good health and CMV-seronegative. The CDR3 DNA is TGTGCCAGTAGTACCAGGACAGGTTCTAGCACAGATACGCAGTATTTT. Encoded protein: CASSTRTGSSTDTQYF.